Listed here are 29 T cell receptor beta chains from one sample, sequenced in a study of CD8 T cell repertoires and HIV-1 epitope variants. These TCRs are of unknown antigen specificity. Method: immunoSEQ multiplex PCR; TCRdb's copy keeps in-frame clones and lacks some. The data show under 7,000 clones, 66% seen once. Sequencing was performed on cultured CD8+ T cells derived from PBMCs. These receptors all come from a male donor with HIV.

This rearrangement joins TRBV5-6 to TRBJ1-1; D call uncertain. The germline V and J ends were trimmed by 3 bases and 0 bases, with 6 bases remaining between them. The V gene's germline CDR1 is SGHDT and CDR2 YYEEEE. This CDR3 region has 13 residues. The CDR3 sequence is CASSWALNTEAFF. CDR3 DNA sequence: TGTGCCAGCAGCTGGGCTTTGAACACTGAAGCTTTCTTT.

CDR3 sequence (DNA): TGTGCCAGCAGCTTTGCCCCTGCCTCGGCTCACCCGAACACCGGGGAGCTGTTTTTT. This sequence encodes CASSFAPASAHPNTGELFF. The chain has TRBV5-6 and TRBJ2-2; the D is unclear. This CDR3 is 19 amino acids long. Deletions cut 2 bases from V and 0 bases from J, with 20 bases between. Germline V gives CDR1 SGHDT, CDR2 YYEEEE.

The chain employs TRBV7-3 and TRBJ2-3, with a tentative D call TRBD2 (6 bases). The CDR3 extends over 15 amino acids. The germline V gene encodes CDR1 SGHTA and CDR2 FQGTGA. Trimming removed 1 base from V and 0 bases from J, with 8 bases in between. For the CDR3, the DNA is TGTGCCAGCAGCTTAATAGCGGAGAGCACAGATACGCAGTATTTT. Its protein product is CASSLIAESTDTQYF. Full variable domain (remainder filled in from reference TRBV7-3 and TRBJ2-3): GAGVSQTPSNKVTEKGKYVELRCDPISGHTALYWYRQSLGQGPEFLIYFQGTGAADDSGLPNDRFFAVRPEGSVSTLKIQRTERGDSAVYLCASSLIAESTDTQYFGPGTRLTVL.

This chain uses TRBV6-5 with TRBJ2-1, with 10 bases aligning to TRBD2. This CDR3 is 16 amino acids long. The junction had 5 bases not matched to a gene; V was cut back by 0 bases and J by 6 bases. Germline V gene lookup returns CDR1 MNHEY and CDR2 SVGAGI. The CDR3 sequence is CASSYSPSGGRNEQFF. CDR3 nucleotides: TGTGCCAGCAGTTACTCGCCTAGCGGGGGACGCAATGAGCAGTTCTTC.

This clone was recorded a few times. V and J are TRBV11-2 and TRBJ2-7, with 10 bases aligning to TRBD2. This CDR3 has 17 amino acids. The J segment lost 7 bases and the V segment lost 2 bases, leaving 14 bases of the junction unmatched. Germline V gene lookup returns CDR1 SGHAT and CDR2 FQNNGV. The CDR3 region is CASSLTPELAGVYEQYF. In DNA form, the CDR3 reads TGTGCCAGCAGCTTAACCCCGGAGCTAGCGGGAGTGTATGAGCAGTACTTC.

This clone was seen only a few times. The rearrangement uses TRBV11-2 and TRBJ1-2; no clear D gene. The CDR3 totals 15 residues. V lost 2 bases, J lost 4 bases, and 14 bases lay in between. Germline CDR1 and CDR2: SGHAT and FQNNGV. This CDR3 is CASSLNEEGLYGYTF. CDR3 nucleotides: TGTGCCAGCAGCTTAAACGAGGAGGGCCTCTATGGCTACACCTTC.

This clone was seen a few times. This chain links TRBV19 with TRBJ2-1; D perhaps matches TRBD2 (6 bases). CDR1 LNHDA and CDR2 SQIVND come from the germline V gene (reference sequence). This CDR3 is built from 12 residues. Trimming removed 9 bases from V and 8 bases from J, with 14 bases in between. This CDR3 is CASGRGLDEQFF. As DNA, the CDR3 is TGTGCCAGCGGCCGGGGGTTAGATGAGCAGTTCTTC.

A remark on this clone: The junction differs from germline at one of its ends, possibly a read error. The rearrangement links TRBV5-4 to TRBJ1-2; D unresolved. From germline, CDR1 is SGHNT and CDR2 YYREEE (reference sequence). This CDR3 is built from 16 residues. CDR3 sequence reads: CASSQDPVELDYGYTF. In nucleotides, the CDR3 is TGCGCCAGCAGCCAAGATCCCGTCGAACTCGACTATGGCTACACCTTC.

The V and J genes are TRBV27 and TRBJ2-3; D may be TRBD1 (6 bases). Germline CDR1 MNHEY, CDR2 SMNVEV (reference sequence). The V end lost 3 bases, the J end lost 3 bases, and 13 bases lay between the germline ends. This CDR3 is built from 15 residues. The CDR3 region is CASSFTRGRTDTQYF. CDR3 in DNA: TGTGCCAGCAGTTTTACCAGGGGAAGGACAGATACGCAGTATTTT.

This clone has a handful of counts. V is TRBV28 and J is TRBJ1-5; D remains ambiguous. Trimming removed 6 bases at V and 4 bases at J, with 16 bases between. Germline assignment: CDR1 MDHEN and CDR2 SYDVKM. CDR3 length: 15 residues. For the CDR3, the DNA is TGTGCCAGCAGCCCCGTCGGGGAGACAAATCAGCCCCAGCATTTT. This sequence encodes CASSPVGETNQPQHF.

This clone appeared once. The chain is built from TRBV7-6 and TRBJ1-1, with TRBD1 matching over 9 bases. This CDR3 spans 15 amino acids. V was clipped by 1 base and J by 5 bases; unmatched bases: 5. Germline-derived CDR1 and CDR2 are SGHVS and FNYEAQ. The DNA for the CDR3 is TGTGCCAGCAGCTTAGAAACAGGGGGCCTAACTGAAGCTTTCTTT. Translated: CASSLETGGLTEAFF.

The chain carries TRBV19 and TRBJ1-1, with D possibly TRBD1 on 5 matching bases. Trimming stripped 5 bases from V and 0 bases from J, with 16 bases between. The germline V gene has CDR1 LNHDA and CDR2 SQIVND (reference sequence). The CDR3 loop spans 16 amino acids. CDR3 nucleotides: TGTGCCAGTAGTGCCTCTCCGGGGGGTCTGAACACTGAAGCTTTCTTT. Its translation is CASSASPGGLNTEAFF.

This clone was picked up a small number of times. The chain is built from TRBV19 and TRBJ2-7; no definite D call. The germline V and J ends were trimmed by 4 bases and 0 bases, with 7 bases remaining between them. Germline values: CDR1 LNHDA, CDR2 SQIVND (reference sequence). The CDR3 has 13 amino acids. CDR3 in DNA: TGTGCCAGTAGTACGGACGGCTCCTACGAGCAGTACTTC. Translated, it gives CASSTDGSYEQYF.

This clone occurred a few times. CDR3 in amino acids: CASSLAGKAGNTIYF. The CDR3 bases are TGTGCCAGCAGCTTAGCAGGGAAGGCTGGAAACACCATATATTTT. The rearrangement uses TRBV13 and TRBJ1-3; a weak D match, TRBD1 (5 bases). This CDR3 is built from 15 residues. V gave up 1 base and J gave up 2 bases, with 9 bases separating them. Per germline, CDR1 PRHDT and CDR2 FYEKMQ (reference sequence).

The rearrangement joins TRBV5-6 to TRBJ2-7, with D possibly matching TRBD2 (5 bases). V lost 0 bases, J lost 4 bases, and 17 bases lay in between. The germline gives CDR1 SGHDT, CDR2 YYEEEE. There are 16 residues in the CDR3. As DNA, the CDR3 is TGTGCCAGCAGCTTGGGGCCTTCTTTGGGAGATTACGAGCAGTACTTC. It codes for CASSLGPSLGDYEQYF.

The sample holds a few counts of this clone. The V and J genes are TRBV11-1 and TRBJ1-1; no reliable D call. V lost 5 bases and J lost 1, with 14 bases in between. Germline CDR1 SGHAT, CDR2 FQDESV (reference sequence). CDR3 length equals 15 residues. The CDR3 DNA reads TGTGCCAGCAGCCCCCAGGCGATCCCGAACACTGAAGCTTTCTTT. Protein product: CASSPQAIPNTEAFF.

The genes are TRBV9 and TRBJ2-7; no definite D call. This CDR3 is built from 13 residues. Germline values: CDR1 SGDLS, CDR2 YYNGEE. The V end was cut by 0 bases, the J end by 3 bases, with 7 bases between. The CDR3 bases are TGTGCCAGCAGCGTAGCCCCCCTCTACGAGCAGTACTTC. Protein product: CASSVAPLYEQYF. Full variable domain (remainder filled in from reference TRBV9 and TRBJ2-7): DSGVTQTPKHLITATGQRVTLRCSPRSGDLSVYWYQQSLDQGLQFLIQYYNGEERAKGNILERFSAQQFPDLHSELNLSSLELGDSALYFCASSVAPLYEQYFGPGTRLTVT.

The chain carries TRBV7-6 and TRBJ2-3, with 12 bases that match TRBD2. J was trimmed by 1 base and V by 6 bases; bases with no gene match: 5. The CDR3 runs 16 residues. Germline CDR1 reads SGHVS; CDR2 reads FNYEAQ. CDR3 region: CASSRTSGMGTDTQYF. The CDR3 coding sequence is TGTGCCAGCAGTCGGACTAGCGGGATGGGCACAGATACGCAGTATTTT.

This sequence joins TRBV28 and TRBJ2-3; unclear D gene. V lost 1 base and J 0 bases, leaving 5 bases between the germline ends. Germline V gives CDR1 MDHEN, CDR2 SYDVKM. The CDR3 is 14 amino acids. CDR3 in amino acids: CASSLSTSTDTQYF. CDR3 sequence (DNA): TGTGCCAGCAGTTTATCGACTAGCACAGATACGCAGTATTTT.

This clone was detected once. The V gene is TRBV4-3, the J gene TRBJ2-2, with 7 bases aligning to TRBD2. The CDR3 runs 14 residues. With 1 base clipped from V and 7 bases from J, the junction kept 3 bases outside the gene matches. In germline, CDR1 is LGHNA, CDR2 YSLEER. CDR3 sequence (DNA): TGCGCCAGCAGCCAAGTTGGGGGGGGCGGGGAGCTGTTTTTT. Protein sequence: CASSQVGGGGELFF.

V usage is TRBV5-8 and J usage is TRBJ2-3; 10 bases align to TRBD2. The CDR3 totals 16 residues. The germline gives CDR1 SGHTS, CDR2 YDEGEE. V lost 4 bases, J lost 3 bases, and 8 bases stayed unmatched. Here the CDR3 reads CASSPTSGKDTDTQYF. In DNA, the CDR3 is TGTGCCAGCAGCCCCACTAGCGGGAAAGATACAGATACGCAGTATTTT.

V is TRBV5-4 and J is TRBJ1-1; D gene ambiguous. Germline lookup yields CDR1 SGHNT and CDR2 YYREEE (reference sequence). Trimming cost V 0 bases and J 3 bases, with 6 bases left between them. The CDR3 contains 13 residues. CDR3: CASSLASYTEAFF. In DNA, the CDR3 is TGTGCCAGCAGCTTGGCGTCTTACACTGAAGCTTTCTTT. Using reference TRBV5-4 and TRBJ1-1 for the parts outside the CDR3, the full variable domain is ETGVTQSPTHLIKTRGQQVTLRCSSQSGHNTVSWYQQALGQGPQFIFQYYREEENGRGNFPPRFSGLQFPNYSSELNVNALELDDSALYLCASSLASYTEAFFGQGTRLTVV.

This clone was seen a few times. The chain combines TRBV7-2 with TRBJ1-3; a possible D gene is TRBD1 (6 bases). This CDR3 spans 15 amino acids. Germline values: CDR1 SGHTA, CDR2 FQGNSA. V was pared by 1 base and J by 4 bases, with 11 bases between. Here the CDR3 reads CASSLETGWGNTIYF. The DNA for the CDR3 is TGTGCCAGCAGCTTAGAAACAGGGTGGGGAAACACCATATATTTT.

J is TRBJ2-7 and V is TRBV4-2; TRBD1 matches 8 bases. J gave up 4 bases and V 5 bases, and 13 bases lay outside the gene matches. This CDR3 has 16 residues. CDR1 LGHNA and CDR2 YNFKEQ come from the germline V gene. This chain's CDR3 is CASSWQSTRGLYEQYF. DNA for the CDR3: TGTGCCAGCAGCTGGCAGTCGACCAGGGGGCTATACGAGCAGTACTTC.

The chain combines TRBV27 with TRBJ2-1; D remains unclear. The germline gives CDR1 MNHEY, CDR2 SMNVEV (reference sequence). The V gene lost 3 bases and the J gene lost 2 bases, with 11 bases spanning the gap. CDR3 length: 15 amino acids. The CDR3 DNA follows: TGTGCCAGCAGTTTGGGCCAACCCCCCTACAATGAGCAGTTCTTC. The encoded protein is CASSLGQPPYNEQFF.

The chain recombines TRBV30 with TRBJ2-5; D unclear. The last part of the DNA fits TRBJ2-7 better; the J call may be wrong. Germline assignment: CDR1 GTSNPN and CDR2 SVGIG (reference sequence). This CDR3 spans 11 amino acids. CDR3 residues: CAWTREYEQYF. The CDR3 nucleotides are TGTGCCTGGACTAGGGAATACGAGCAGTACTTC.

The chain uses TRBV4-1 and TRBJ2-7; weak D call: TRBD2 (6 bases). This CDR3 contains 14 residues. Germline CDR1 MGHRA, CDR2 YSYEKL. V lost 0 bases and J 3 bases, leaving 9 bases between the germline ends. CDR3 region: CASSQDKDYYEQYF. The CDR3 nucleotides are TGCGCCAGCAGCCAAGATAAGGACTACTACGAGCAGTACTTC.

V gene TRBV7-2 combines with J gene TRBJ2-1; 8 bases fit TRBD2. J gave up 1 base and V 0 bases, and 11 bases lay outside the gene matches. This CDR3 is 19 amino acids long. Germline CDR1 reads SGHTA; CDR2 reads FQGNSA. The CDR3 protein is CASSLAVSSAGGSYNEQFF. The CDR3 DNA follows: TGTGCCAGCAGCTTAGCGGTCTCGTCGGCGGGAGGTTCCTACAATGAGCAGTTCTTC.

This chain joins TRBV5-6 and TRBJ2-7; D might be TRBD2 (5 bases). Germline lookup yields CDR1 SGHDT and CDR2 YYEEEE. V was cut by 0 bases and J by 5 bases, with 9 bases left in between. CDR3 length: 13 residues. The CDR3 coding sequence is TGTGCCAGCAGCTTGGCGGGGTACGACGAGCAGTACTTC. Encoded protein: CASSLAGYDEQYF.